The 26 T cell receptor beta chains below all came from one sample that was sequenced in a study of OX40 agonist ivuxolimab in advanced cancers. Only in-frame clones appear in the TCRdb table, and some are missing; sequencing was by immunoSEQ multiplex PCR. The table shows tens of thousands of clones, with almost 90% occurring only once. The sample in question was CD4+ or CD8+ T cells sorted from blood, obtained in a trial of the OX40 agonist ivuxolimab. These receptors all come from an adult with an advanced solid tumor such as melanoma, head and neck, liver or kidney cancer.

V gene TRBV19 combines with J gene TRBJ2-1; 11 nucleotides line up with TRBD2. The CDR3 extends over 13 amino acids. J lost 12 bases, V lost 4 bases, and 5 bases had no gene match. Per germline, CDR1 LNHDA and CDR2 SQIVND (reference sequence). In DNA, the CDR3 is TGTGCCAGTAGTACTACTAGCGGGAGTCTGCAGTTCTTC. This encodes CASSTTSGSLQFF.

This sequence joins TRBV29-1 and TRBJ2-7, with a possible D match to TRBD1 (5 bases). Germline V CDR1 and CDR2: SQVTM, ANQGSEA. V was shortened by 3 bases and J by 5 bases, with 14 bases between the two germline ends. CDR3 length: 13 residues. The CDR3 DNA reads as TGCAGCGTTGAGCCCCAGGGAAGCCACGAGCAGTACTTC. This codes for CSVEPQGSHEQYF.

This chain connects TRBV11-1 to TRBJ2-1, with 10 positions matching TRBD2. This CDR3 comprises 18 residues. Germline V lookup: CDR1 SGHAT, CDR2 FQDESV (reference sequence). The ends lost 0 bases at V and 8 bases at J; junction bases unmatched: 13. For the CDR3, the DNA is TGTGCCAGCAGCTTAGCAGGGTTAGCGGGGGGAAGTTGGGATGAGCAGTTCTTC. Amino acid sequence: CASSLAGLAGGSWDEQFF.

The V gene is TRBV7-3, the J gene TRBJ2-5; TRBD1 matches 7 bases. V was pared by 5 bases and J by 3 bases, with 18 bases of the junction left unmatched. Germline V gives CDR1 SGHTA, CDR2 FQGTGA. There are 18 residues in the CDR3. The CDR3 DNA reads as TGTGCCAGCAGCCCTGGCGGAGTCACAGGGGAATTCGAAGAGACCCAGTACTTC. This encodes CASSPGGVTGEFEETQYF.

This chain's CDR3 is CASSPGMGDTDTQYF. As DNA, the CDR3 is TGTGCCAGCAGCCCCGGAATGGGGGACACAGATACGCAGTATTTT. The chain is built from TRBV9 and TRBJ2-3, with D possibly called TRBD1 or TRBD2 (5 bases each). With 4 bases removed from V and 2 bases from J, the gap between germline ends came to 14 bases. The CDR3 is made up of 15 amino acids. Germline V gives CDR1 SGDLS, CDR2 YYNGEE.

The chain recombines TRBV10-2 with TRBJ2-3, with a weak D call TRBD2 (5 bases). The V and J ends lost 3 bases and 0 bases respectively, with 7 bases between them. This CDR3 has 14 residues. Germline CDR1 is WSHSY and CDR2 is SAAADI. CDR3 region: CASSEPGSTDTQYF. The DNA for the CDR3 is TGCGCCAGCAGTGAACCGGGGAGCACAGATACGCAGTATTTT.

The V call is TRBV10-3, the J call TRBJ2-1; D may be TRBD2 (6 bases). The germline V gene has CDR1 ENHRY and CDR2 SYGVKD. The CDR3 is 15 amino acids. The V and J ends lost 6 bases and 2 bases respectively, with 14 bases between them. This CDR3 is CAIREQEGTYNEQFF. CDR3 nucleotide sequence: TGTGCCATCAGGGAACAGGAGGGGACCTACAATGAGCAGTTCTTC.

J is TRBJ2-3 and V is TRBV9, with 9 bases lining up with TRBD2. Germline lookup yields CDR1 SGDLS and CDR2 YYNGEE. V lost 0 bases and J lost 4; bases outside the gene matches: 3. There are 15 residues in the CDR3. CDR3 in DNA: TGTGCCAGCAGCGTAGTAGCTAGCGGGGCAGATACGCAGTATTTT. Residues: CASSVVASGADTQYF.

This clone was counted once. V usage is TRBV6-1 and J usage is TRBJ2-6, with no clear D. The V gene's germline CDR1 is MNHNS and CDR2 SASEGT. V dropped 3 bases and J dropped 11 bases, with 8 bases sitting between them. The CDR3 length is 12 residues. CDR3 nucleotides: TGTGCCAGCAGTGACATGATCGACGTCCTGACTTTC. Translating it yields CASSDMIDVLTF.

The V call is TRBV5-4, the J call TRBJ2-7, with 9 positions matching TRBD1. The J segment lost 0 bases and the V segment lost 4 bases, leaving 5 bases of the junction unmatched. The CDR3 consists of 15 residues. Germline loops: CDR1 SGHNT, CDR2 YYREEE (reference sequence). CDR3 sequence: CASSEGQGGSYEQYF. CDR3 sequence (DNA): TGTGCCAGCAGCGAGGGACAGGGTGGCTCCTACGAGCAGTACTTC.

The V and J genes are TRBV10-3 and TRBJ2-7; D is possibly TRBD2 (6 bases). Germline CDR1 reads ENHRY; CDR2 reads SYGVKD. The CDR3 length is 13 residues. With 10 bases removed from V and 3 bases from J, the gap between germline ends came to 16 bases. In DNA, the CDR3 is TGTGCCACGACAACTAGCTCTGGCTACGAGCAGTACTTC. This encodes CATTTSSGYEQYF.

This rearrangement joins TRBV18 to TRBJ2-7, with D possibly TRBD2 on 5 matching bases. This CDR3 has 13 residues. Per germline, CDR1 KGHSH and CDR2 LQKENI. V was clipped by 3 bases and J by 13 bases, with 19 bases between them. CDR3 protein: CASSPHSRDAQYF. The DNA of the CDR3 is TGTGCCAGCTCACCCCACTCTCGGGATGCTCAATACTTC.

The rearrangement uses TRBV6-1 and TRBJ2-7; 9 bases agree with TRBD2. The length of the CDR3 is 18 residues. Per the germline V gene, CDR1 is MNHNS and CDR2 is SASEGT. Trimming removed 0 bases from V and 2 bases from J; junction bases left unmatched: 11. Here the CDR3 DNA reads TGTGCCAGCAGTGAAGCAGTGTCGAGCGGGAGGTCCCCCTACGAGCAGTACTTC. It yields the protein CASSEAVSSGRSPYEQYF.

CDR3 bases: TGTGCCAGCAGCCCCCAGGGGGCCCCTGAAAGCCACGAGCAGTACTTC. Translation gives CASSPQGAPESHEQYF. The chain couples TRBV7-3 to TRBJ2-7; 8 positions match TRBD1. The germline CDR1 and CDR2 sequences are SGHTA and FQGTGA. The V and J ends lost 5 bases and 5 bases, in that order; junction bases with no gene match: 14. The CDR3 is made up of 16 amino acids.

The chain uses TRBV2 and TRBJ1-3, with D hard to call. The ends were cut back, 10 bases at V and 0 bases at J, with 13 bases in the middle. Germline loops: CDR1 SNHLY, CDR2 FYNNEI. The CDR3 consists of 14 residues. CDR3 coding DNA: TGTGCCATGACGGAGGACCACTCTGGAAACACCATATATTTT. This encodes CAMTEDHSGNTIYF.

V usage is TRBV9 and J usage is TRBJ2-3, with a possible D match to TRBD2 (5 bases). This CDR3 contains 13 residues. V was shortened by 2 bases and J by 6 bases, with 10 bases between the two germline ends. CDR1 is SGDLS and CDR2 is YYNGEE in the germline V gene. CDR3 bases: TGTGCCAGCAGCGTCCGGGAAGGGGATACGCAGTATTTT. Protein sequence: CASSVREGDTQYF.

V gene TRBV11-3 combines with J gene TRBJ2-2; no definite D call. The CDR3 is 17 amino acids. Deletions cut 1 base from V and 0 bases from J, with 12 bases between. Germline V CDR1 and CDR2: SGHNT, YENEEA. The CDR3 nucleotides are TGTGCCAGCAGCTTAGGCGCCCTGGCGACGAACACCGGGGAGCTGTTTTTT. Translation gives CASSLGALATNTGELFF.

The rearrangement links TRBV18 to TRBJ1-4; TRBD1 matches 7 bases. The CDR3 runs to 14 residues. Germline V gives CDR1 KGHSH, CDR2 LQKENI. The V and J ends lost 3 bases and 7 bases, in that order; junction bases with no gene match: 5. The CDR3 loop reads CASSPGQFFEKLFF. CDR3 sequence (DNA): TGTGCCAGCTCACCGGGACAGTTTTTTGAAAAACTGTTTTTT.

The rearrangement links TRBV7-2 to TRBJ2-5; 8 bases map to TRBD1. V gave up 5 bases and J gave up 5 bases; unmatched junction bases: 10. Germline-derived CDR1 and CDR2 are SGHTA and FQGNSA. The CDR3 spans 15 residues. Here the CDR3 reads CASSRTGTGRETQYF. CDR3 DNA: TGTGCCAGCAGCCGGACCGGGACAGGCCGCGAGACCCAGTACTTC. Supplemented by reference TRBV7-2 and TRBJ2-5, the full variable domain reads GAGVSQSPSNKVTEKGKDVELRCDPISGHTALYWYRQSLGQGLEFLIYFQGNSAPDKSGLPSDRFSAERTGGSVSTLTIQRTQQEDSAVYLCASSRTGTGRETQYFGPGTRLLVL.

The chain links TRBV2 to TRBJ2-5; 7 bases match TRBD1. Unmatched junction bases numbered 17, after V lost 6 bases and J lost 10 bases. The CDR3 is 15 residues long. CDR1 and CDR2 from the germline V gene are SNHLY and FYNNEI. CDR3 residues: CASSLPSGQVVIQYF. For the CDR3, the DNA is TGTGCCAGCAGCTTACCATCTGGACAGGTCGTGATCCAGTACTTC.

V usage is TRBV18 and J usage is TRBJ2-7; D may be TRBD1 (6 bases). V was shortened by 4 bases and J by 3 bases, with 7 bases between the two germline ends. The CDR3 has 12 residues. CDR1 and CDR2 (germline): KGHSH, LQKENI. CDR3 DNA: TGTGCCAGCTCACAGGACAGCTACGAGCAGTACTTC. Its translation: CASSQDSYEQYF.

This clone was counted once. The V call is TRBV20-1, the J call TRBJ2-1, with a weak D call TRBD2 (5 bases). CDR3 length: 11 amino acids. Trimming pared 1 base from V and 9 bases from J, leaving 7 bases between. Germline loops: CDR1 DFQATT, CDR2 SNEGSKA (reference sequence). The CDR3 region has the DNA TGCAGTGCTAGAGGCAGCGGTGAGCAGTTCTTC. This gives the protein CSARGSGEQFF.

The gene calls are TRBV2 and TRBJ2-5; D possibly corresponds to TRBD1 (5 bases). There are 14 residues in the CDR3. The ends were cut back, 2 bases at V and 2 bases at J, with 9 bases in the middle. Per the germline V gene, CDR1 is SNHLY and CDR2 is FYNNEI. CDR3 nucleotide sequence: TGTGCCAGCAGTGAATTGACAGCTCAAGAGACCCAGTACTTC. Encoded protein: CASSELTAQETQYF.

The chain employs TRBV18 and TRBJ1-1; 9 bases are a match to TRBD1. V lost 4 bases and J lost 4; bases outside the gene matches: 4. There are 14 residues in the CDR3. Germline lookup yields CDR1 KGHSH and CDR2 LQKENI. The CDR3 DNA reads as TGTGCCAGCTCACTTTCGACAGGGGGCACTGAAGCTTTCTTT. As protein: CASSLSTGGTEAFF. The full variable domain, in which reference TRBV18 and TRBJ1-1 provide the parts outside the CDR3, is NAGVMQNPRHLVRRRGQEARLRCSPMKGHSHVYWYRQLPEEGLKFMVYLQKENIIDESGMPKERFSAEFPKEGPSILRIQQVVRGDSAAYFCASSLSTGGTEAFFGQGTRLTVV.

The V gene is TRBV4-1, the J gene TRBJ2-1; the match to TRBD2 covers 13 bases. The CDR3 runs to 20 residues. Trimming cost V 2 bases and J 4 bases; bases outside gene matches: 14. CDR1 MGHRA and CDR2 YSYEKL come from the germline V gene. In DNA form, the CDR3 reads TGCGCCAGCAGCCAAAGGTCGGCAACTAGCGGGGGGGCCTCGTACAATGAGCAGTTCTTC. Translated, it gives CASSQRSATSGGASYNEQFF.

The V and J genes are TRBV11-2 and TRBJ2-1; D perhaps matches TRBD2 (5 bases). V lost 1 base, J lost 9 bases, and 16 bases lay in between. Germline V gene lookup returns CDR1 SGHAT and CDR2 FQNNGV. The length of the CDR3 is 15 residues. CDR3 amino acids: CASSLVASQETEQFF. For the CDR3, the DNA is TGTGCCAGCAGCTTAGTCGCTAGCCAGGAGACTGAGCAGTTCTTC.